Presented here are 30 T cell receptor beta chains from one specimen sequenced in a study of immune heterogeneity within non-small cell lung tumors. Multiplex PCR was performed with 32 V and 13 J primers, and it amplified TCR beta CDR3. TCRdb reprocessed the multiplex PCR reads with MiXCR, giving one entry per CDR3 protein. The data hold 22,000 or so distinct CDR3 sequences, with 25% to 30% observed a single time. Template material comprised bulk tumor genomic DNA at 450 to 650 ng per sample. During surgery, several far-apart biopsies were obtained from every primary tumor. It was patients with untreated, newly diagnosed non-small cell lung cancer who underwent curative surgery. The sample comprised lung tumor tissue. The receptors originated from a middle-aged man with non-small cell lung cancer.

In regard to this clonotype: This could be a read error, since a much larger clone is one nucleotide away. The J gene is TRBJ2-3, the V gene TRBV15; 7 bases map to TRBD2. Looked up from germline, CDR1 is LNHNV and CDR2 is YYDKDF (reference sequence). This CDR3 spans 17 amino acids. The CDR3: CATSRDDGSGPTVTQYF. CDR3 coding DNA: TGTGCCACCAGCAGAGATGATGGTAGCGGGCCCACAGTTACGCAGTATTTT.

This clonotype was counted ten times or more. The chain has TRBV2 and TRBJ2-7, with no clear D. Between the trimmed V and J ends, which lost 9 bases and 5 bases, there was a span of 26 bases. Germline CDR1 SNHLY, CDR2 FYNNEI. CDR3 size: 16 residues. CDR3 in DNA: TGTGCCAGTCCCCCCCCAGGACCGAAAGAGGACCACGAGCAGTACTTC. This translates into CASPPPGPKEDHEQYF.

For this clonotype: An end of the junction does not agree with germline; a read error may underlie this. The V and J genes are TRBV9 and TRBJ2-7; D remains ambiguous. Per germline, CDR1 SGDLS and CDR2 YYNGEE. This CDR3 contains 13 residues. CDR3 coding DNA: TGTGACAGCAGCGTACGGGCAGGTGGCGAGCAGTACTTC. It is translated as CDSSVRAGGEQYF.

This chain joins TRBV7-8 and TRBJ2-7, with 8 positions matching TRBD2. V shed 3 bases, J shed 6 bases, and the junction held 10 bases outside the gene matches. From germline, CDR1 is SGHVS and CDR2 FQNEAQ. The CDR3 is 15 amino acids. CDR3 in amino acids: CASSFRGGGRVEQYF. The CDR3 bases are TGTGCCAGCAGCTTCCGGGGGGGGGGTAGAGTCGAGCAGTACTTC.

The chain links TRBV7-8 to TRBJ2-3; 9 nucleotides match TRBD2. The CDR3 consists of 17 residues. V dropped 1 base and J dropped 4; count of bases not matched to a gene: 9. Germline V gene lookup returns CDR1 SGHVS and CDR2 FQNEAQ. CDR3 region: CASSLGSLAGRADTQYF. The CDR3 DNA reads TGTGCCAGCAGCTTAGGTAGCCTAGCGGGAAGGGCAGATACGCAGTATTTT.

This clonotype turned up a few times. V and J are TRBV7-9 and TRBJ2-7, with D maybe TRBD2 (5 bases). CDR1 is SEHNR and CDR2 is FQNEAQ in the germline V gene (reference sequence). The V end lost 6 bases, the J end lost 2 bases, and 11 bases lay between the germline ends. The CDR3 has 13 residues. The CDR3 reads CASSTSGAYEQYF. The CDR3 coding sequence is TGTGCCAGCAGTACTAGTGGGGCCTACGAGCAGTACTTC.

A word on this clonotype: A clone one base away is much larger, so this may be a read error. V and J are TRBV18 and TRBJ2-7, with a possible D match to TRBD2 (5 bases). CDR1 is KGHSH, CDR2 LQKENI, per germline. The CDR3 extends over 14 amino acids. The V end lost 6 bases, the J end lost 3 bases, and 15 bases lay between the germline ends. In DNA, the CDR3 is TGTGCCAGCTCCCGTCGGCCCCGGGGCTACGAGCAGTACTTC. Amino acids: CASSRRPRGYEQYF. Looking up the rest from reference TRBV18 and TRBJ2-7 gives the full variable domain: NAGVMQNPRHLVRRRGQEARLRCSPMKGHSHVYWYRQLPEEGLKFMVYLQKENIIDESGMPKERFSAEFPKEGPSILRIQQVVRGDSAAYFCASSRRPRGYEQYFGPGTRLTVT.

The chain recombines TRBV5-1 with TRBJ2-2; TRBD1 matches at 8 bases. Germline V gene sequence: CDR1 SGHRS, CDR2 YFSETQ. This CDR3 is built from 16 residues. The trim removed 0 bases at V and 0 bases at J, leaving 1 base unmatched. The chain's CDR3 is CASSLGDRPNTGELFF. CDR3 sequence (DNA): TGCGCCAGCAGCTTGGGGGACAGGCCGAACACCGGGGAGCTGTTTTTT.

CDR3 region: CASDEGAGGYTF. Here the CDR3 DNA reads TGTGCCAGCGACGAGGGGGCGGGAGGCTACACCTTC. The gene calls are TRBV18 and TRBJ1-2; the match to TRBD1 covers 7 bases. CDR3 length: 12 amino acids. The germline V gene encodes CDR1 KGHSH and CDR2 LQKENI. V was pared by 8 bases and J by 8 bases, with 8 bases of the junction left unmatched.

The gene calls are TRBV5-1 and TRBJ2-2; 7 bases fit TRBD1. The germline gives CDR1 SGHRS, CDR2 YFSETQ. The junction had 7 bases not matched to a gene; V was cut back by 4 bases and J by 7 bases. The CDR3 is 14 amino acids. The CDR3 region is CASSLDRAGGELFF. CDR3 in DNA: TGCGCCAGCAGCCTCGACAGGGCGGGCGGGGAGCTGTTTTTT.

This clonotype was seen at least ten times. The V and J genes are TRBV29-1 and TRBJ1-2; D uncertain. This CDR3 spans 12 amino acids. Trimming took off 5 bases at V and 6 bases at J, with 13 bases between the two ends. Germline V CDR1 and CDR2: SQVTM, ANQGSEA. The DNA for the CDR3 is TGCAGCGTTCTGCGGATCGAGAATGGCTACACCTTC. As protein: CSVLRIENGYTF.

Remarks on this clonotype: This may stem from a read error, because a much larger clone lies one nucleotide away. This chain connects TRBV2 to TRBJ1-2, with D tentatively TRBD1 (6 bases). From germline, CDR1 is SNHLY and CDR2 FYNNEI. V was trimmed by 10 bases and J by 0 bases, leaving 27 bases between them. The CDR3 is made up of 18 amino acids. CDR3: CANRERTGTTVANYGYTF. The CDR3, as DNA: TGTGCCAACAGGGAAAGAACCGGGACAACTGTAGCTAACTATGGCTACACCTTC.

Concerning this clonotype: A clone one base away is much larger, so this may be a read error. This chain joins TRBV12-3 or TRBV12-4 and TRBJ1-1, with a weak D call TRBD1 (6 bases). This CDR3 is 14 amino acids long. This CDR3 is CASKISGRDTEALF. The CDR3 DNA reads as TGTGCCAGCAAGATTTCGGGCCGGGACACTGAAGCTCTCTTT.

As concerns this clonotype: Just one base apart from a much larger clone, this may be a read error. This chain joins TRBV6-4 and TRBJ2-6; 8 bases line up with TRBD1. Unmatched junction bases numbered 5, after V lost 10 bases and J lost 0 bases. There are 15 residues in the CDR3. Germline assignment: CDR1 MRHNA and CDR2 SNTAGT. CDR3 nucleotide sequence: TGTGCCATCAGGGGGCGCCCCTCTGGGGCCAACGTCCTGACTTTC. Residues: CAIRGRPSGANVLTF.

This clonotype appeared a few times. V gene TRBV10-3 combines with J gene TRBJ2-2, with a weak D call TRBD2 (6 bases). The germline V and J ends were trimmed by 9 bases and 3 bases, with 11 bases remaining between them. The CDR3 totals 13 residues. Germline CDR1 and CDR2: ENHRY and SYGVKD. CDR3 sequence: CAISGGDTGELFF. DNA for the CDR3: TGTGCCATTAGCGGAGGAGACACCGGGGAGCTGTTTTTT.

This clonotype has more than one count but fewer than ten. The chain has TRBV2 and TRBJ2-1; a weak D match, TRBD1 (5 bases). Germline V gives CDR1 SNHLY, CDR2 FYNNEI. The CDR3 has 14 amino acids. V lost 7 bases and J 10 bases, leaving 20 bases between the germline ends. CDR3 sequence (DNA): TGTGCCAGCATGGAATCCCAGGGCCAACGGGAGCAGTTCTTC. Its protein is CASMESQGQREQFF.

Only one count was recorded for this clonotype. Being one base from a much bigger clone, this may be a read error. The chain employs TRBV7-2 and TRBJ1-6, with D possibly being TRBD1 (5 bases). The V gene's germline CDR1 is SGHTA and CDR2 FQGNSA. Trimming took 5 bases from V and 11 from J, leaving 16 bases between them. The CDR3 loop spans 14 amino acids. Here the CDR3 reads CASSPGQTNPPLHF. The CDR3 nucleotides are TGTGCCAGCAGCCCGGGGCAGACCAATCCACCCCTCCACTTT.

The chain is built from TRBV4-1 and TRBJ2-3, with D tentatively TRBD1 or TRBD2 (6 bases each). CDR3 length: 18 amino acids. Germline V lookup: CDR1 MGHRA, CDR2 YSYEKL. V lost 2 bases and J 0 bases, leaving 18 bases between the germline ends. CDR3 nucleotides: TGCGCCAGCAGCCAAATGGGGGCGGGGACCGCTAGCACAGATACGCAGTATTTT. This encodes CASSQMGAGTASTDTQYF.

This clonotype has ten or more counts. The genes are TRBV6-1 and TRBJ2-7, with D hard to call. Germline V CDR1 and CDR2: MNHNS, SASEGT. CDR3 size: 12 residues. V was pared by 7 bases and J by 1 base, with 8 bases between. The chain's CDR3 is CASTEHSYEQYF. In DNA form, the CDR3 reads TGTGCCAGCACCGAACATTCCTACGAGCAGTACTTC.

Comment on this clonotype: This could be a read error, since a much larger clone is one nucleotide away. This chain's CDR3 is CAISATSGESSYEQYF. The CDR3 coding sequence is TGTGCCATCAGTGCAACATCAGGGGAGAGCTCCTACGAGCAGTACTTC. This chain connects TRBV10-3 to TRBJ2-7, with D maybe TRBD1 (6 bases). This CDR3 comprises 16 residues. V lost 4 bases and J lost 0, with 16 bases in between. Germline V gene lookup returns CDR1 ENHRY and CDR2 SYGVKD.

The chain uses TRBV3-1 and TRBJ2-7; D is ambiguous. The V end lost 2 bases, the J end lost 5 bases, and 16 bases lay between the germline ends. The CDR3 sequence is 15 residues long. CDR1 and CDR2 (germline): LGHDT, YNNKEL (reference sequence). CDR3 bases: TGTGCCAGCAGCCAAAACAGCCCAGGCTGGGACGAGCAGTACTTC. Protein: CASSQNSPGWDEQYF.

In its sample, this clonotype was seen many times. This chain uses TRBV19 with TRBJ1-2, with D tentatively TRBD1 (5 bases). Germline V gene sequence: CDR1 LNHDA, CDR2 SQIVND (reference sequence). Trimming removed 9 bases at V and 8 bases at J, with 22 bases between. The CDR3 contains 14 residues. The CDR3 DNA sequence: TGTGCCAGCCATATGTGGGAGGGGCCGGGGGGCTACACCTTC. It is translated as CASHMWEGPGGYTF.

This chain uses TRBV2 with TRBJ1-4; D may be TRBD1 (5 bases). This CDR3 has 14 residues. Trimming left V 7 bases short and J 8 bases short, with 17 bases between. Looked up from germline, CDR1 is SNHLY and CDR2 is FYNNEI. For the CDR3, the DNA is TGTGCCAGCATGGAACCAGGGACTCGGGAAAAACTGTTTTTT. Its translation is CASMEPGTREKLFF.

Concerning this clonotype: Relative to the germline gene, one junction end is altered; a read error may explain this. The CDR3 coding sequence is TGTGCCAGCAGCCAAGCGGGTGGGACCTACAATGAGCATTTCTTC. Protein: CASSQAGGTYNEHFF. The chain couples TRBV3-1 to TRBJ2-1; D tentatively reads TRBD1 or TRBD2 (5 bases each). Germline values: CDR1 LGHDT, CDR2 YNNKEL (reference sequence). This CDR3 has 15 residues.

Only a few counts were recorded for this clonotype. The gene calls are TRBV5-1 and TRBJ2-2, with D maybe TRBD2 (6 bases). Trimming left V 4 bases short and J 6 bases short, with 19 bases between. This CDR3 spans 16 amino acids. Germline-derived CDR1 and CDR2 are SGHRS and YFSETQ. The CDR3 is CASSPRGASEAGELFF. The CDR3 region has the DNA TGCGCCAGCAGCCCCCGGGGAGCTAGCGAGGCCGGGGAGCTGTTTTTT.

Many counts were recorded for this clonotype. The V and J genes are TRBV6-6 and TRBJ2-6; tentatively, D is TRBD1 or TRBD2 (5 bases each). Germline V gene data show CDR1 as MNHNY and CDR2 as SVGAGI (reference sequence). The CDR3 has 15 amino acids. Trimming shortened V by 0 bases and J by 2 bases, and 5 bases separated the two germline ends. The CDR3 region has the DNA TGTGCCAGCAGTTACTCGGGGGCTGGGGCCAACGTCCTGACTTTC. This codes for CASSYSGAGANVLTF.

This clonotype counts as medium-sized. The chain has TRBV20-1 and TRBJ1-2; tentative D call: TRBD1 (5 bases). The CDR3 runs 14 residues. Per the germline V gene, CDR1 is DFQATT and CDR2 is SNEGSKA (reference sequence). Trimming left V 3 bases short and J 3 bases short, with 14 bases between. DNA for the CDR3: TGCAGTGCTAGTTGGGGGGTTAAGGACTATGGCTACACCTTC. Protein: CSASWGVKDYGYTF.

This clonotype was picked up a small number of times. With a much larger clone just one base away, this may be a read error. The chain joins TRBV20-1 to TRBJ2-7; D perhaps matches TRBD2 (5 bases). Germline lookup yields CDR1 DFQATT and CDR2 SNEGSKA (reference sequence). This CDR3 region has 11 residues. The CDR3 nucleotides read TGCAGTACTAGAGCGACGTCAGAGCAGTACTTC. Its translation: CSTRATSEQYF.

Notes on this clonotype: A much larger clone lies a single base off, so this may be a read error. The rearrangement links TRBV20-1 to TRBJ2-7; a weak D match, TRBD1 (6 bases). Per the germline V gene, CDR1 is DFQATT and CDR2 is SNEGSKA (reference sequence). V was cut by 3 bases and J by 3 bases, with 12 bases left in between. This CDR3 contains 13 residues. This CDR3 is CSASTGHFYEQYF. DNA of the CDR3: TGCAGTGCTAGTACGGGACACTTCTACGAGCAGTACTTC.

A few counts support this clonotype. The chain has TRBV5-6 and TRBJ2-5, with D unresolved. The CDR3 length is 15 residues. Per germline, CDR1 SGHDT and CDR2 YYEEEE. V lost 3 bases and J 2 bases, leaving 14 bases between the germline ends. This CDR3 is CASSSLGRVQETQYF. In nucleotides, the CDR3 is TGTGCCAGCAGCTCCCTAGGCAGAGTACAAGAGACCCAGTACTTC.